This T cell receptor beta chain was found in a study of blood T cell repertoires in COVID-19 (dated by TCRdb to between 2020 and 2021). Study-wide context: Collaborator samples came from the United States, Italy and Spain and covered acute and convalescent phases of COVID-19. The material from the prospective study consisted of cDNA or gDNA derived from T cells, B-cell-depleted T cells, or PBMCs. The dataset comprised deeply sampled blood TCRbeta repertoires from subjects exposed to, actively infected with, or recovered from COVID-19. The repertoires were released in a freely available public database meant as a resource for research on the immune response to SARS-CoV-2. Samples were obtained from the ongoing ImmuneRACE study (first 160 participants) and from 1,254 subjects provided by 6 global collaborators. Nearly every sample came with metadata listing a de-identified subject ID, COVID-19 status, age in years and sex. Where available, HLA class I and class II types were taken from metadata supplied by the sample provider and were not determined by assay-based typing. The paper as a whole reports these results and caveats: How much clinical and demographic metadata was included differed by source and by participant, and the metadata was provided uncurated.

Collaborating institutions collected whole blood in K2EDTA tubes following their own protocols. Collaborator samples were shipped for TCRbeta analysis as frozen whole blood, isolated PBMCs, or DNA extracted from either sample type. The immunoSEQ Assay, a bias-controlled multiplex PCR, was used to amplify TCRbeta CDR3 regions from genomic DNA. Under the source paper's analysis protocol: The number of nucleated cells in each sample was estimated by amplification of reference gene primers within the assay. To quantify the absolute abundance of each unique TCRbeta CDR3 rearrangement, sequence reads were collapsed and filtered. Productive Simpson clonality was computed per sample as the square root of Simpson's diversity index over productive rearrangements. TCRdb carries this immuneACCESS record with in-frame sequences only. Its versions omit some clonotypes, under half of them owing to an unresolved V gene in the studies checked, with the rest unexplained. That table gives V, J and clone size, and the DNA gave D and trimming. For this sample there are some 140,000 clones; 80% to 90% appear just once. The ten largest make up more than 10% of the sample.

Inclusive of the bounding cysteine and phenylalanine, the CDR3 is 15 residues long. Kept here is only the CDR3 DNA, which spans 45 bases and is read in frame from base 1. Note on this clone: It has no known antigen specificity. Base qualities are missing; no much larger clone stands one base away.

The TCR originated in a human donor in a cohort sampled during active COVID-19. The sequence joins TRBV7-5 to TRBJ1-1. TRBV7-5 is a pseudogene. Input material: peripheral blood. The DNA sequence is TGTGCCAGAACCCATGATGCCCCCGGGAACACTGAAGCTTTCTTT. Its protein reads: CARTHDAPGNTEAFF.